Listed below are T cell receptor beta chains from one sample, sequenced in a study of beta chain features in type 1 diabetes. Generated by immunoSEQ multiplex PCR, the TCRdb table keeps only in-frame clones and is missing some. The table has some 190,000 clones, 7.8% seen once. Sequenced material: central memory CD4+ T cells from blood. Receptors were obtained from a middle-aged woman with type 1 diabetes. Each CDR3 is given with its conserved first and last residue. The order of the fields is clone size, D gene, CDR3 length, V gene, J gene, CDR3 DNA, CDR3 protein. D genes are given only for firm matches. The size of a clone is reported for some rows only, either as once, few or many, or as a class for expanded clones.

>-|-|14|TRBV4-3|TRBJ1-1
TGCGCCAGCTTCCTAGCCCCGGGGAACACTGAAGCTTTCTTT
CASFLAPGNTEAFF
>-|-|11|TRBV20-1|TRBJ2-1
TGCAGTGCCTCGGACTGGAATGAGCAGTTCTTC
CSASDWNEQFF
>many|TRBD2|16|TRBV7-2|TRBJ2-7
TGTGCCAGCAGCTCCTCTCGGGCTAGCGGGAGTTACGAGCAGTACTTC
CASSSSRASGSYEQYF
>few|TRBD1|14|TRBV6-5|TRBJ2-7
TGTGCCAGCAGTTACAGGGACAGATCCTACGAGCAGTACTTC
CASSYRDRSYEQYF
>many|-|13|TRBV7-3|TRBJ1-1
TGTGCCAGCAGCTTAGGGCCTCTCACTGAAGCTTTCTTT
CASSLGPLTEAFF
>-|-|13|TRBV7-2|TRBJ2-5
TGTGCCAGCAGCCGGGGACACGAAGAGACCCAGTACTTC
CASSRGHEETQYF
>few|TRBD1|15|TRBV27|TRBJ2-1
TGTGCCAGCAGTTTATGGCGACAGGGTAAAAGTGAGCAGTTCTTC
CASSLWRQGKSEQFF
>few|-|14|TRBV5-1|TRBJ1-1
TGCGCCAGCAGCTTTCTCACTCTGAACACTGAAGCTTTCTTT
CASSFLTLNTEAFF
>-|TRBD2|16|TRBV7-3|TRBJ2-1
TGTGCCAGCAGCGGTTACGGGACTAGCGGGAGTGTTGAGCAGTTCTTC
CASSGYGTSGSVEQFF
>many|-|15|TRBV18|TRBJ2-1
TGTGCCAGCTCACCATCGGCGGGGGCCTTCAATGAGCAGTTCTTC
CASSPSAGAFNEQFF